The 28 T cell receptor beta chains presented below share a single source sample, sequenced in a study of long-term antiretroviral therapy in people with HIV. Survey-level resolution applied to immunoSEQ assay v3.0. Only in-frame clones appear in the TCRdb table, and some are missing; sequencing was by immunoSEQ multiplex PCR. The table shows about 24,000 clones, with approximately 80% occurring only once. The sample in question was unsorted PBMCs, obtained about 4.3 years after starting antiretroviral therapy. The receptors originated from a man aged 25-45 years with HIV.

This chain connects TRBV7-8 to TRBJ2-1; 11 nucleotides agree with TRBD2. Germline-derived CDR1 and CDR2 are SGHVS and FQNEAQ. This CDR3 contains 14 residues. The J segment lost 9 bases and the V segment lost 2 bases, leaving 3 bases of the junction unmatched. The CDR3 region has the DNA TGTGCCAGCAGCTTAAGTAGCGGGGGGGTTGAGCAGTTCTTC. This codes for CASSLSSGGVEQFF.

V usage is TRBV5-4 and J usage is TRBJ2-7; 10 nucleotides line up with TRBD2. The CDR3 is 17 residues long. Germline V gene lookup returns CDR1 SGHNT and CDR2 YYREEE (reference sequence). With 2 bases clipped from V and 7 bases from J, the junction kept 15 bases outside the gene matches. The CDR3 coding sequence is TGTGCCAGCAGCTTTGGGCTAGCGGGAGTTTCGGTAAGAGAGCAGTACTTC. Protein product: CASSFGLAGVSVREQYF. Full variable domain (outside the CDR3, taken from reference TRBV5-4 and TRBJ2-7): ETGVTQSPTHLIKTRGQQVTLRCSSQSGHNTVSWYQQALGQGPQFIFQYYREEENGRGNFPPRFSGLQFPNYSSELNVNALELDDSALYLCASSFGLAGVSVREQYFGPGTRLTVT.

The CDR3 sequence is CASSLLSTGDEQFF. The DNA of the CDR3 is TGCGCCAGCAGCTTGCTTTCAACAGGGGATGAGCAGTTCTTC. The chain couples TRBV5-1 to TRBJ2-1; 7 nucleotides agree with TRBD1. V shed 1 base and J 8 bases; nucleotides not matched to a gene: 6. CDR1 is SGHRS, CDR2 YFSETQ, per germline. The CDR3 has 14 amino acids.

The chain employs TRBV30 and TRBJ2-5, with 7 bases that match TRBD1. CDR1 and CDR2 (germline): GTSNPN, SVGIG (reference sequence). V was clipped by 5 bases and J by 1 base; unmatched bases: 4. CDR3 length: 13 residues. The CDR3 region has the DNA TGTGCCTGGGAGACAGGGCTCCAAGAGACCCAGTACTTC. This gives the protein CAWETGLQETQYF.

The chain is built from TRBV19 and TRBJ2-7; TRBD1 matches 10 bases. V gave up 6 bases and J gave up 6 bases; unmatched junction bases: 8. CDR3 length: 14 residues. Germline V gene lookup returns CDR1 LNHDA and CDR2 SQIVND (reference sequence). The CDR3 reads CASSPDRGLAEQYF. The CDR3 DNA sequence: TGTGCCAGTAGCCCCGACAGGGGGCTTGCCGAGCAGTACTTC.

J is TRBJ1-4 and V is TRBV5-4; tentatively, D is TRBD1 (6 bases). Trimming stripped 0 bases from V and 6 bases from J, with 9 bases between. Germline CDR1 SGHNT, CDR2 YYREEE (reference sequence). The CDR3 extends over 14 amino acids. The CDR3 reads CASSLAAGDEKLFF. CDR3 DNA: TGTGCCAGCAGCTTGGCGGCAGGGGATGAAAAACTGTTTTTT.

V and J are TRBV2 and TRBJ2-7; D remains ambiguous. V was clipped by 2 bases and J by 6 bases, with 8 bases between them. Germline V CDR1 and CDR2: SNHLY, FYNNEI. This CDR3 contains 12 residues. The CDR3 reads CASSEPAGEQYF. In DNA form, the CDR3 reads TGTGCCAGCAGTGAACCCGCCGGCGAGCAGTACTTC.

This clone is a singleton in its sample. The chain recombines TRBV2 with TRBJ2-5; 12 bases map to TRBD2. The germline V gene encodes CDR1 SNHLY and CDR2 FYNNEI. Unmatched junction bases numbered 10, after V lost 6 bases and J lost 2 bases. The CDR3 consists of 17 residues. The CDR3 DNA sequence: TGTGCCAGCAGGCTGGCTAGCGGGGGGGCTCGGCAAGAGACCCAGTACTTC. This encodes CASRLASGGARQETQYF. The whole variable domain, remainder taken from reference TRBV2 and TRBJ2-5, is EPEVTQTPSHQVTQMGQEVILRCVPISNHLYFYWYRQILGQKVEFLVSFYNNEISEKSEIFDDQFSVERPDGSNFTLKIRSTKLEDSAMYFCASRLASGGARQETQYFGPGTRLLVL.

In its sample, this clone was seen a few times. The rearrangement links TRBV6-6 to TRBJ2-2, with D perhaps matching TRBD2 (6 bases). Germline CDR1 is MNHNY and CDR2 is SVGAGI (reference sequence). Trimming cost V 7 bases and J 4 bases, with 13 bases left between them. CDR3 length: 14 amino acids. The CDR3 reads CASNTGSLTGELFF. For the CDR3, the DNA is TGTGCCAGCAACACCGGGAGTCTCACCGGGGAGCTGTTTTTT.

V gene TRBV11-3 combines with J gene TRBJ2-3; the match to TRBD2 covers 8 bases. The germline gives CDR1 SGHNT, CDR2 YENEEA. The CDR3 sequence is 17 residues long. The J segment lost 2 bases and the V segment lost 4 bases, leaving 11 bases of the junction unmatched. The CDR3 loop is CASSSSLGGRNTDTQYF. The CDR3 DNA follows: TGTGCCAGCAGCTCCTCCCTGGGCGGGAGGAACACAGATACGCAGTATTTT.

The rearrangement joins TRBV5-1 to TRBJ2-2, with no clear D. Trimming removed 0 bases at V and 8 bases at J, with 8 bases between. The CDR3 totals 13 residues. CDR1 SGHRS and CDR2 YFSETQ come from the germline V gene. CDR3 DNA: TGCGCCAGCAGCTTGGATGTGGAGGGGGAGCTGTTTTTT. Translation gives CASSLDVEGELFF.

The V gene is TRBV6-5, the J gene TRBJ2-2; D remains unclear. CDR1 and CDR2 (germline): MNHEY, SVGAGI. Trimming removed 7 bases from V and 5 bases from J, with 14 bases in between. CDR3 length equals 14 residues. The CDR3 loop is CASTLMGRTGELFF. Here the CDR3 DNA reads TGTGCCAGCACCCTAATGGGCCGGACCGGGGAGCTGTTTTTT.

The J gene is TRBJ2-1, the V gene TRBV9; D may be TRBD2 (5 bases). Germline CDR1 and CDR2: SGDLS and YYNGEE. The V end was cut by 3 bases, the J end by 0 bases, with 10 bases between. The CDR3 consists of 15 residues. CDR3 residues: CASSGGASSYNEQFF. Written as DNA, the CDR3 is TGTGCCAGCAGCGGGGGAGCCAGCTCCTACAATGAGCAGTTCTTC. Variable domain in full (rest from reference TRBV9 and TRBJ2-1): DSGVTQTPKHLITATGQRVTLRCSPRSGDLSVYWYQQSLDQGLQFLIQYYNGEERAKGNILERFSAQQFPDLHSELNLSSLELGDSALYFCASSGGASSYNEQFFGPGTRLTVL.

This clone has a handful of counts. The chain joins TRBV28 to TRBJ1-5; D is unclear. V was shortened by 2 bases and J by 4 bases, with 6 bases between the two germline ends. Germline CDR1 is MDHEN and CDR2 is SYDVKM. The length of the CDR3 is 13 residues. Here the CDR3 reads CASSLSFNQPQHF. CDR3 bases: TGTGCCAGCAGTTTAAGTTTTAATCAGCCCCAGCATTTT.

The V gene is TRBV5-1, the J gene TRBJ2-3, with D perhaps matching TRBD1 (6 bases). Germline CDR1 is SGHRS and CDR2 is YFSETQ. The CDR3 loop spans 15 amino acids. V was shortened by 3 bases and J by 2 bases, with 13 bases between the two germline ends. CDR3 region: CASSWEDRYTDTQYF. The DNA of the CDR3 is TGCGCCAGCAGCTGGGAAGACAGGTACACAGATACGCAGTATTTT. Together with reference TRBV5-1 and TRBJ2-3, the CDR3 gives the full variable domain: KAGVTQTPRYLIKTRGQQVTLSCSPISGHRSVSWYQQTPGQGLQFLFEYFSETQRNKGNFPGRFSGRQFSNSRSEMNVSTLELGDSALYLCASSWEDRYTDTQYFGPGTRLTVL.

This chain uses TRBV6-6 with TRBJ2-3; 7 bases map to TRBD2. Germline V CDR1 and CDR2: MNHNY, SVGAGI (reference sequence). The CDR3 is 16 residues long. V trimming: 6 bases; J trimming: 6 bases; junction bases outside the gene matches: 15. The chain's CDR3 is CASRLDSGSQGDTQYF. The CDR3 DNA reads TGTGCCAGCAGACTAGATAGCGGGTCACAAGGGGATACGCAGTATTTT.

V usage is TRBV6-1 and J usage is TRBJ2-1; 7 bases match TRBD2. The CDR3 has 15 amino acids. Germline trimming cut 8 bases from V and 7 bases from J; bases unmatched to any gene: 14. In germline, CDR1 is MNHNS, CDR2 SASEGT. The CDR3 nucleotides read TGTGCCAGCCTAAAGACGGCGGGGGACCTAAATGAGCAGTTCTTC. Amino acid sequence: CASLKTAGDLNEQFF.

This chain connects TRBV5-1 to TRBJ2-7; 14 positions agree with TRBD2. Germline trimming cut 3 bases from V and 11 bases from J; bases unmatched to any gene: 10. Germline CDR1 is SGHRS and CDR2 is YFSETQ. This CDR3 is 15 amino acids long. Here the CDR3 reads CASSSGGLAGGEEYF. Written as DNA, the CDR3 is TGCGCCAGCAGCTCTGGTGGACTAGCGGGAGGAGAGGAGTACTTC.

V is TRBV19 and J is TRBJ1-4; TRBD1 is a possible D gene (6 bases). Germline assignment: CDR1 LNHDA and CDR2 SQIVND (reference sequence). V dropped 1 base and J dropped 8 bases, with 14 bases sitting between them. The CDR3 is made up of 15 amino acids. CDR3 residues: CASSIVPGAGEKLFF. CDR3 bases: TGTGCCAGTAGTATAGTTCCAGGGGCGGGAGAAAAACTGTTTTTT.

This clone has only one observation. V is TRBV5-6 and J is TRBJ2-5, with D perhaps TRBD1 (5 bases). CDR3 size: 15 residues. CDR1 and CDR2 from the germline V gene are SGHDT and YYEEEE. V lost 3 bases and J 3 bases, leaving 15 bases between the germline ends. CDR3 residues: CASSSDSFNEETQYF. The CDR3 nucleotides read TGTGCCAGCAGCTCCGACAGCTTCAATGAAGAGACCCAGTACTTC.

With respect to this clone: In the same sample, other DNA sequences code for this CDR3. The V gene is TRBV19, the J gene TRBJ1-5, with D unresolved. CDR3 size: 14 residues. CDR1 and CDR2 from the germline V gene are LNHDA and SQIVND (reference sequence). The V gene lost 2 bases and the J gene lost 1 base, with 6 bases spanning the gap. CDR3 nucleotide sequence: TGTGCCAGTAGTATAATAGGGAGCAATCAGCCCCAGCATTTT. This encodes CASSIIGSNQPQHF.

A few counts support this clone. The rearrangement uses TRBV4-3 and TRBJ2-2, with D unresolved. CDR1 is LGHNA and CDR2 is YSLEER in the germline V gene. The CDR3 is made up of 19 amino acids. Trimming stripped 0 bases from V and 0 bases from J, with 17 bases between. The CDR3 region has the DNA TGCGCCAGCAGCCAAGATGCACGACCTCTAATTTCGAACACCGGGGAGCTGTTTTTT. Its protein is CASSQDARPLISNTGELFF.

The V gene is TRBV5-1, the J gene TRBJ1-1; 10 nucleotides agree with TRBD1. In germline, CDR1 is SGHRS, CDR2 YFSETQ. V shed 1 base and J 1 base; nucleotides not matched to a gene: 7. The CDR3 contains 17 residues. DNA for the CDR3: TGCGCCAGCAGCTTGTACGGACAGGGGGGTCCGAACACTGAAGCTTTCTTT. Translation: CASSLYGQGGPNTEAFF.

This clone was observed a single time. The rearrangement uses TRBV6-1 and TRBJ2-7, with D uncertain. This CDR3 is built from 15 residues. Trimming cost V 6 bases and J 2 bases, with 17 bases left between them. Looked up from germline, CDR1 is MNHNS and CDR2 is SASEGT. The CDR3 DNA is TGTGCCAGCAGCGGCAAATCGGGTGGAACCTACGAGCAGTACTTC. Its protein is CASSGKSGGTYEQYF.

The chain combines TRBV10-2 with TRBJ2-3; D unresolved. V shed 0 bases and J shed 8 bases, with 15 bases lying between them. Germline loops: CDR1 WSHSY, CDR2 SAAADI. The CDR3 spans 15 residues. CDR3 region: CASSESTVLESTQYF. CDR3 bases: TGCGCCAGCAGTGAGTCCACAGTGCTGGAGAGTACGCAGTATTTT.

V gene TRBV4-1 combines with J gene TRBJ2-7; the match to TRBD1 covers 7 bases. CDR3 length equals 14 residues. The J segment lost 1 base and the V segment lost 4 bases, leaving 4 bases of the junction unmatched. The germline CDR1 and CDR2 sequences are MGHRA and YSYEKL. The CDR3, as DNA: TGCGCCAGCAGCCTTAGGGACAGATCCTACGAGCAGTACTTC. Protein sequence: CASSLRDRSYEQYF.

The rearrangement links TRBV9 to TRBJ2-7, with 10 bases identical to TRBD1. The CDR3 runs to 15 residues. Germline CDR1 SGDLS, CDR2 YYNGEE. J was trimmed by 4 bases and V by 2 bases; bases with no gene match: 6. The CDR3 protein is CASSVSGTGVYEQYF. CDR3 bases: TGTGCCAGCAGCGTCTCCGGGACAGGGGTTTACGAGCAGTACTTC.

This chain links TRBV19 with TRBJ1-2, with a tentative D call TRBD1 (5 bases). V was clipped by 1 base and J by 8 bases, with 17 bases between them. Looked up from germline, CDR1 is LNHDA and CDR2 is SQIVND (reference sequence). This CDR3 is 15 amino acids long. The CDR3 region has the DNA TGTGCCAGTAGTATAGGAGGGTTGGACACTGTCGGCTACACCTTC. Amino acids: CASSIGGLDTVGYTF.